This record looks at one T cell receptor beta chain sequence and its context. This sample was included in a study of blood T cell repertoires in COVID-19. The CDR3 is 12 residues long. After removal of 2 bases from V and 7 bases from J, the junction contained 3 bases not matched to a gene. CDR1 is SQVTM, CDR2 ANQGSEA, per germline. Profiled with immunoSEQ multiplex PCR; TCRdb holds only in-frame clones, not every one. The sample has around 52,000 clones; more than 75% are singletons. The receptor comes from a woman in her fifties or sixties with acute or convalescent COVID-19. Sequences were obtained from peripheral blood. The rearrangement joins TRBV29-1 to TRBJ1-2; 8 bases align to TRBD1. Written as DNA, the CDR3 is TGCAGCGTTGAAAGGACAGGGACTGGCTACACCTTC. Translated: CSVERTGTGYTF.